This TCR beta chain was captured in a study of technical replicates of blood from a few donors. The repertoire was sequenced with immunoSEQ multiplex PCR; TCRdb's copy has only in-frame clones and lacks some. The data contain about 88,000 clones, around 93% of them singletons. From germline, CDR1 is SGHDT and CDR2 YYEEEE. The CDR3 covers 11 residues. V was pared by 3 bases and J by 10 bases, with 9 bases between. What was sequenced was T cells isolated from PBMCs. The rearrangement joins TRBV5-6 to TRBJ2-3; D is possibly TRBD2 (6 bases). The TCR sequence derives from a human donor in good health. The DNA for the CDR3 is TGTGCCAGCAGCTGGGGGGAGGCGCAGTATTTT. Protein sequence: CASSWGEAQYF.